This passage covers 24 T cell receptor beta chains from one sample sequenced in a study of blood T cell repertoires in COVID-19. The table came from immunoSEQ multiplex PCR; TCRdb's copy has only in-frame clones and leaves some out. This table holds 100,000 to 150,000 clones, about 74% found once. The sequenced sample consisted of peripheral blood. The source is a man older than 75 with COVID-19, enrolled during active disease.

This clone was seen once. The chain links TRBV24-1 to TRBJ2-2; no definite D call. The germline V gene has CDR1 KGHDR and CDR2 SFDVKD. The germline V and J ends were trimmed by 0 bases and 3 bases, with 4 bases remaining between them. This CDR3 has 14 residues. The CDR3, as DNA: TGTGCCACCAGTGATTTGCTTGACACCGGGGAGCTGTTTTTT. Translated: CATSDLLDTGELFF.

This clone was found once. The chain uses TRBV7-3 and TRBJ2-1, with TRBD1 as a possible D gene (6 bases). CDR3 length equals 19 residues. The V end lost 0 bases, the J end lost 4 bases, and 22 bases lay between the germline ends. In germline, CDR1 is SGHTA, CDR2 FQGTGA. This CDR3 is CASSLTGDAGAGSYNEQFF. DNA for the CDR3: TGTGCCAGCAGCTTAACGGGGGACGCAGGGGCGGGCTCATACAATGAGCAGTTCTTC.

The gene calls are TRBV9 and TRBJ2-2; no definite D call. Trimming left V 4 bases short and J 2 bases short, with 12 bases between. Germline V gene sequence: CDR1 SGDLS, CDR2 YYNGEE. The CDR3 totals 15 residues. Written as DNA, the CDR3 is TGTGCCAGCAGCCTACGAGGCGGAAACACCGGGGAGCTGTTTTTT. Translation: CASSLRGGNTGELFF.

About this clone itself: In the same sample, other DNA sequences code for this CDR3. The chain has TRBV7-2 and TRBJ2-3; D is possibly TRBD1 (6 bases). Germline assignment: CDR1 SGHTA and CDR2 FQGNSA. V gave up 0 bases and J gave up 1 base, with 8 bases separating them. This CDR3 has 15 residues. CDR3 sequence (DNA): TGTGCCAGCAGCTTAGCGTCAGGGGGCACAGATACGCAGTATTTT. This sequence encodes CASSLASGGTDTQYF.

This chain uses TRBV6-5 with TRBJ1-2; D perhaps matches TRBD1 (5 bases). The CDR3 loop spans 16 amino acids. V was trimmed by 0 bases and J by 2 bases, leaving 13 bases between them. In germline, CDR1 is MNHEY, CDR2 SVGAGI. The CDR3 loop reads CASSYSGQPRNYGYTF. The CDR3 nucleotides read TGTGCCAGCAGTTACTCGGGGCAGCCAAGAAACTATGGCTACACCTTC.

The genes are TRBV7-2 and TRBJ2-1; tentative D call: TRBD2 (6 bases). V was cut by 4 bases and J by 0 bases, with 13 bases left in between. Germline V gene lookup returns CDR1 SGHTA and CDR2 FQGNSA. The CDR3 is 16 residues long. CDR3 sequence: CASSSGLRSSYNEQFF. The CDR3 nucleotides read TGTGCCAGCAGCTCGGGACTTCGTAGCTCCTACAATGAGCAGTTCTTC.

This chain links TRBV2 with TRBJ1-6; D is unresolved. The CDR3 sequence is 14 residues long. Trimming cost V 4 bases and J 5 bases, with 9 bases left between them. Germline CDR1 is SNHLY and CDR2 is FYNNEI. In DNA form, the CDR3 reads TGTGCCAGCAGTGTTATCAGTAATAATTCACCCCTCCACTTT. This gives the protein CASSVISNNSPLHF.

The chain recombines TRBV2 with TRBJ2-1, with D possibly TRBD1 on 5 matching bases. From germline, CDR1 is SNHLY and CDR2 FYNNEI. The V end lost 8 bases, the J end lost 2 bases, and 7 bases lay between the germline ends. CDR3 length equals 12 residues. This chain's CDR3 is CASSGTYNEQFF. In DNA, the CDR3 is TGTGCCAGCTCAGGGACCTACAATGAGCAGTTCTTC.

This clone was found a few times. The chain carries TRBV18 and TRBJ1-2; 7 nucleotides line up with TRBD1. Losses at the gene ends were 2 bases for V and 6 bases for J; bases not matched to a gene: 3. Germline assignment: CDR1 KGHSH and CDR2 LQKENI. The CDR3 consists of 13 residues. The CDR3 DNA follows: TGTGCCAGCTCACCAACAGGGGTGGATGGCTACACCTTC. As protein: CASSPTGVDGYTF.

The rearrangement links TRBV18 to TRBJ2-1; 10 bases align to TRBD2. Per germline, CDR1 KGHSH and CDR2 LQKENI. V trimming: 5 bases; J trimming: 6 bases; junction bases outside the gene matches: 4. The CDR3 spans 14 residues. CDR3 sequence reads: CASSSGLASNEQFF. The CDR3, as DNA: TGTGCCAGCTCATCGGGACTAGCGAGCAATGAGCAGTTCTTC.

V and J are TRBV19 and TRBJ1-1; D is undetermined. This CDR3 comprises 13 residues. Germline CDR1 and CDR2: LNHDA and SQIVND (reference sequence). Between the trimmed V and J ends, which lost 6 bases and 4 bases, there was a span of 12 bases. As DNA, the CDR3 is TGTGCCAGTAGCGAAATAAGAGGCACTGAAGCTTTCTTT. Its protein product is CASSEIRGTEAFF.

The rearrangement uses TRBV12-3 or TRBV12-4 and TRBJ2-3; weak D call: TRBD1 (5 bases). Trimming stripped 0 bases from V and 4 bases from J, with 5 bases between. The CDR3 spans 13 residues. CDR3 loop: CASSLAGADTQYF. The CDR3 DNA sequence: TGTGCCAGCAGTTTAGCAGGGGCAGATACGCAGTATTTT.

The chain carries TRBV2 and TRBJ2-3; tentative D call: TRBD1 (6 bases). Germline V gene sequence: CDR1 SNHLY, CDR2 FYNNEI. V lost 4 bases and J 1 base, leaving 15 bases between the germline ends. This CDR3 comprises 16 residues. CDR3 sequence: CASSVPGDPRTDTQYF. CDR3 nucleotides: TGTGCCAGCAGTGTACCAGGGGACCCCCGCACAGATACGCAGTATTTT.

The rearrangement joins TRBV5-5 to TRBJ2-5, with TRBD2 identical over 7 bases. The trim removed 4 bases at V and 2 bases at J, leaving 5 bases unmatched. The CDR3 loop spans 14 amino acids. CDR1 SGHKS and CDR2 YYEKEE come from the germline V gene (reference sequence). The chain's CDR3 is CASSEERGQETQYF. The CDR3 nucleotides are TGTGCCAGCAGCGAAGAGCGGGGTCAAGAGACCCAGTACTTC.

The V call is TRBV3-1 (or the pseudogene TRBV3-2), the J call TRBJ1-1; D gene uncertain. This CDR3 has 14 amino acids. The germline CDR1 and CDR2 sequences are LGHDT and YNNKEL (reference sequence). The V end was cut by 4 bases, the J end by 1 base, with 10 bases between. CDR3 protein: CASSPSKTNTEAFF. The CDR3 coding sequence is TGTGCCAGCAGCCCATCTAAAACGAACACTGAAGCTTTCTTT.

J is TRBJ1-6 and V is TRBV7-2; D perhaps matches TRBD1 (5 bases). Per the germline V gene, CDR1 is SGHTA and CDR2 is FQGNSA. The CDR3 sequence is 15 residues long. Trimming left V 2 bases short and J 8 bases short, with 13 bases between. The CDR3 DNA reads as TGTGCCAGCAGCTTAATCGGCAGGGTAGATTCACCCCTCCACTTT. The encoded protein is CASSLIGRVDSPLHF.

This chain connects TRBV6-5 to TRBJ2-7; D might be TRBD2 (5 bases). The CDR3 is 13 amino acids. Germline V gene data show CDR1 as MNHEY and CDR2 as SVGAGI. V was clipped by 4 bases and J by 6 bases, with 13 bases between them. The CDR3 DNA reads TGTGCCAGCAGTTCCTTCTGGAGGAGCGAGCAGTACTTC. Protein: CASSSFWRSEQYF.

This sequence joins TRBV6-5 and TRBJ2-7, with TRBD1 matching 9 bases. V dropped 6 bases and J dropped 2; count of bases not matched to a gene: 8. The CDR3 runs 15 residues. Germline lookup yields CDR1 MNHEY and CDR2 SVGAGI. The DNA of the CDR3 is TGTGCCAGCAGGTACGCCGGGACAGGGCCCTACGAGCAGTACTTC. Residues: CASRYAGTGPYEQYF.

The chain recombines TRBV25-1 with TRBJ1-2; D remains unclear. CDR1 MGHDK and CDR2 SYGVNS come from the germline V gene. The CDR3 is made up of 12 amino acids. Deletions cut 1 base from V and 4 bases from J, with 4 bases between. The CDR3 DNA reads as TGTGCCAGCAGTGAATCCCTCTATGGCTACACCTTC. This codes for CASSESLYGYTF.

The rearrangement links TRBV5-6 to TRBJ2-1, with 11 bases that match TRBD1. CDR3 length: 16 amino acids. V shed 0 bases, J shed 8 bases, and the junction held 7 bases outside the gene matches. Looked up from germline, CDR1 is SGHDT and CDR2 is YYEEEE. The chain's CDR3 is CASSLGDRGYWDEQFF. The CDR3, as DNA: TGTGCCAGCAGCTTGGGGGACAGGGGGTATTGGGATGAGCAGTTCTTC.

The chain joins TRBV2 to TRBJ2-7; 10 bases are shared with TRBD2. The CDR3 contains 14 residues. The trim removed 6 bases at V and 7 bases at J, leaving 9 bases unmatched. Germline V lookup: CDR1 SNHLY, CDR2 FYNNEI. CDR3 DNA: TGTGCCAGCAGGAGGACTAGCGGCCTCAAGGAGCAGTACTTC. Amino acids: CASRRTSGLKEQYF.

The count of this clone is one. The chain couples TRBV4-1 to TRBJ2-7; D may be TRBD2 (5 bases). The CDR3 consists of 15 residues. V lost 1 base and J lost 3, with 13 bases in between. Germline CDR1 MGHRA, CDR2 YSYEKL. The CDR3 DNA is TGCGCCAGCAGCCAAGGGCCCACTCGGGACTACGAGCAGTACTTC. Amino acids: CASSQGPTRDYEQYF.

This clone was detected only a few times. The chain is built from TRBV2 and TRBJ1-1, with D possibly being TRBD1 (5 bases). In germline, CDR1 is SNHLY, CDR2 FYNNEI. The CDR3 contains 15 residues. The CDR3, as DNA: TGTGCACTCGTTGGGGGGAAAGTGGGGAACACTGAAGCTTTCTTT. Translating gives CALVGGKVGNTEAFF.

The genes are TRBV5-1 and TRBJ1-2; the match to TRBD1 covers 7 bases. Germline lookup yields CDR1 SGHRS and CDR2 YFSETQ. V trimming: 4 bases; J trimming: 6 bases; junction bases outside the gene matches: 6. This CDR3 has 13 amino acids. DNA for the CDR3: TGCGCCAGCAGCATCGGACAGGTGGATGGCTACACCTTC. It translates to CASSIGQVDGYTF.